The clone carrying this T cell receptor beta chain was found a few times. The sample originates from a study of control samples from healthy donors and cancer patients. The CDR3 sequence is 15 residues long. V was cut by 1 base and J by 7 bases, with 13 bases left in between. Germline CDR1 LGHNA, CDR2 YSLEER. This table comes from immunoSEQ multiplex PCR, and its TCRdb copy is limited to in-frame clones, with some not included. The sample records about 59,000 clones, roughly 90% being singletons. V usage is TRBV4-3 and J usage is TRBJ2-2; unclear D gene. This receptor was identified in a man aged 35-49 years with colorectal cancer. Sequenced sample: PBMCs. Here the CDR3 reads CASSQVGILNGELFF. The CDR3, as DNA: TGCGCCAGCAGCCAAGTAGGCATCCTTAACGGGGAGCTGTTTTTT.